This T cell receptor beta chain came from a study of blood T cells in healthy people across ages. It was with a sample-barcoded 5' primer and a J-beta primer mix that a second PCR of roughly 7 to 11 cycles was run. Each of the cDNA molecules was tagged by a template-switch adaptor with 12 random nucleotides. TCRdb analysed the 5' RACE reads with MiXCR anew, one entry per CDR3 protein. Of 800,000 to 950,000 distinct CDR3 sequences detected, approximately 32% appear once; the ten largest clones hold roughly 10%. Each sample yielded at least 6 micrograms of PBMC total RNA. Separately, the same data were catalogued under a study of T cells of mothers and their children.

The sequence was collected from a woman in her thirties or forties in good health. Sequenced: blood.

CDR3 region: CASSVATGRGYEQFF. The CDR3 DNA follows: TGTGCCAGCAGCGTAGCTACGGGCAGGGGTTATGAGCAGTTCTTC. The chain carries TRBV9 and TRBJ2-1, with D perhaps TRBD1 (6 bases). V lost 0 bases and J lost 8, with 15 bases in between. The germline gives CDR1 SGDLS, CDR2 YYNGEE. The length of the CDR3 is 15 residues.